One sample yielded the 14 T cell receptor beta chains listed below, sequenced in a study of T cell responses to AZD1222 COVID-19 vaccine. Only in-frame clones appear in the TCRdb table, and some are missing; sequencing was by immunoSEQ multiplex PCR. The data hold 250,000 to 300,000 clones, with about 94% observed a single time. The sample was peripheral blood, taken 28 days after the second AZD1222 dose. These TCRs come from an adult who received the AZD1222 COVID-19 vaccine.

V and J are TRBV11-3 and TRBJ1-1, with D hard to call. The CDR3 is made up of 13 amino acids. The germline V gene encodes CDR1 SGHNT and CDR2 YENEEA. The ends were cut back, 4 bases at V and 4 bases at J, with 10 bases in the middle. CDR3 residues: CASSSRPGTEAFF. The DNA for the CDR3 is TGTGCCAGCAGCTCGCGGCCGGGCACTGAAGCTTTCTTT. The whole variable domain, remainder taken from reference TRBV11-3 and TRBJ1-1, is EAGVVQSPRYKIIEKKQPVAFWCNPISGHNTLYWYLQNLGQGPELLIRYENEEAVDDSQLPKDRFSAERLKGVDSTLKIQPAELGDSAVYLCASSSRPGTEAFFGQGTRLTVV.

The rearrangement joins TRBV18 to TRBJ2-1; 7 bases agree with TRBD1. The junction had 6 bases not matched to a gene; V was cut back by 3 bases and J by 4 bases. The CDR3 covers 15 residues. Germline CDR1 and CDR2: KGHSH and LQKENI. The CDR3 DNA sequence: TGTGCCAGCTCACCGCCGGGACAGTATTACAATGAGCAGTTCTTC. It encodes CASSPPGQYYNEQFF.

The CDR3 sequence is CASSLYMEAEAFF. DNA for the CDR3: TGTGCCAGCAGTTTATATATGGAGGCTGAAGCTTTCTTT. The chain combines TRBV27 with TRBJ1-1; D is uncertain. CDR1 is MNHEY, CDR2 SMNVEV, per germline (reference sequence). The germline V and J ends were trimmed by 1 base and 6 bases, with 9 bases remaining between them. This CDR3 comprises 13 residues.

This clone showed up just once. CDR3 nucleotide sequence: TGTGCCAGCAGCTCCCGGGACTCGGGGTCACCCCTCCACTTT. The encoded protein is CASSSRDSGSPLHF. This chain joins TRBV5-4 and TRBJ1-6, with TRBD1 as a possible D gene (5 bases). CDR1 and CDR2 (germline): SGHNT, YYREEE (reference sequence). Trimming pared 3 bases from V and 10 bases from J, leaving 14 bases between. This CDR3 spans 14 amino acids.

This clone showed up just once. V gene TRBV6-1 combines with J gene TRBJ1-1, with D unclear. The CDR3 runs 13 residues. The V end lost 2 bases, the J end lost 4 bases, and 8 bases lay between the germline ends. Germline CDR1 is MNHNS and CDR2 is SASEGT. The CDR3 loop is CASSEYRSTEAFF. The CDR3 bases are TGTGCCAGCAGTGAATACCGAAGCACTGAAGCTTTCTTT.

This chain connects TRBV2 to TRBJ2-7; 10 positions match TRBD1. The ends lost 6 bases at V and 0 bases at J; junction bases unmatched: 5. The V gene's germline CDR1 is SNHLY and CDR2 FYNNEI. This CDR3 region has 15 residues. For the CDR3, the DNA is TGTGCCAGCAGCGGACAGGGGGGCATCTCCTACGAGCAGTACTTC. Residues: CASSGQGGISYEQYF.

V and J are TRBV6-6 and TRBJ2-4; D gene unclear. The V gene's germline CDR1 is MNHNY and CDR2 SVGAGI (reference sequence). The ends were cut back, 6 bases at V and 0 bases at J, with 30 bases in the middle. The CDR3 runs to 21 residues. CDR3 DNA sequence: TGTGCCAGCAGCTGGCCCAATTTCCCGCCCGGTCGTAATTTAGCCAAAAACATTCAGTACTTC. It translates to CASSWPNFPPGRNLAKNIQYF.

This clone was seen more than once but under ten times. The chain combines TRBV7-9 with TRBJ2-5, with TRBD2 matching 7 bases. The V segment lost 3 bases and the J segment 3 bases; nucleotides outside the gene matches: 7. The CDR3 length is 15 residues. CDR1 SEHNR and CDR2 FQNEAQ come from the germline V gene (reference sequence). CDR3 nucleotides: TGTGCCAGCAGCTTCTGGACTAGAAGCGAAGAGACCCAGTACTTC. This gives the protein CASSFWTRSEETQYF.

As DNA, the CDR3 is TGTGCCAGCAGCTTCCCAGGGGGGGCCCCAGATACGCAGTATTTT. Protein product: CASSFPGGAPDTQYF. This chain joins TRBV7-9 and TRBJ2-3; D may be TRBD1 or TRBD2 (7 bases each). The CDR3 is 15 residues long. The V end was cut by 3 bases, the J end by 4 bases, with 14 bases between. Germline V CDR1 and CDR2: SEHNR, FQNEAQ (reference sequence).

This clone was found once. V is TRBV10-2 and J is TRBJ1-5; D possibly corresponds to TRBD1 (5 bases). Trimming stripped 8 bases from V and 0 bases from J, with 14 bases between. This CDR3 region has 15 residues. In germline, CDR1 is WSHSY, CDR2 SAAADI. Here the CDR3 reads CASQRGDVSNQPQHF. CDR3 in DNA: TGCGCCAGCCAAAGAGGGGACGTTAGCAATCAGCCCCAGCATTTT.

V gene TRBV6-2 or TRBV6-3 combines with J gene TRBJ1-1; D remains unclear. The CDR3 contains 14 residues. Trimming shortened V by 2 bases and J by 1 base, and 8 bases separated the two germline ends. The germline V gene has CDR1 MNHEY and CDR2 SVGEGT. The CDR3 spells CASSYERRNTEAFF. The CDR3 DNA sequence: TGTGCCAGCAGTTACGAGCGGAGGAACACTGAAGCTTTCTTT.

CDR3 in DNA: TGTGCCAGCAGTTCTGTCCGGGCCTCCTACGAGCAGTACTTC. Its protein product is CASSSVRASYEQYF. The V call is TRBV6-5, the J call TRBJ2-7; D call uncertain. V lost 4 bases and J 0 bases, leaving 10 bases between the germline ends. Germline CDR1 reads MNHEY; CDR2 reads SVGAGI. The length of the CDR3 is 14 residues.

This chain links TRBV5-6 with TRBJ2-7; the D gene is possibly TRBD2 (6 bases). The germline V gene has CDR1 SGHDT and CDR2 YYEEEE. The CDR3 sequence is 12 residues long. Trimming took off 4 bases at V and 3 bases at J, with 8 bases between the two ends. The DNA of the CDR3 is TGTGCCAGCAGCGGGACTGGCTACGAGCAGTACTTC. Translated: CASSGTGYEQYF.

Comments on this clone: A read error may account for a junction end that differs from germline. V is TRBV20-1 and J is TRBJ1-1, with 7 bases lining up with TRBD1. Germline CDR1 reads DFQATT; CDR2 reads SNEGSKA (reference sequence). This CDR3 comprises 9 residues. CDR3: CSARETGRF. The CDR3, as DNA: TGCAGTGCTAGAGAGACAGGGCGCTTT.